These 21 T cell receptor beta chains originate from one sample sequenced in a study of tumor-infiltrating lymphocytes in oesophageal squamous cell carcinoma. TCRdb analysed the PCR reads with MiXCR anew, one entry per CDR3 protein. The sample consists of more than 15,000 distinct CDR3 sequences, 40% to 55% of them appearing once. The material sequenced was normal esophageal tissue next to the tumor. All receptors come from a female donor with esophageal squamous cell carcinoma.

This clonotype was recorded once. The chain joins TRBV7-6 to TRBJ2-4, with TRBD2 matching over 8 bases. The end of the DNA is better explained by TRBJ2-7, so the J call may be wrong. This CDR3 contains 15 residues. The germline CDR1 and CDR2 sequences are SGHVS and FNYEAQ. CDR3 sequence: CASSVSSGLYYEQYF. For the CDR3, the DNA is TGTGCCAGCAGCGTCTCTAGCGGGCTCTACTACGAGCAGTACTTC.

Concerning this clonotype: Without the conserved terminal phenylalanine or tryptophan, this CDR3 likely stems from a read error. Because the CDR3's place on the DNA is in doubt, the DNA is left out and the CDR3 is given as listed by TCRdb. The chain has TRBV7-4 and TRBJ1-1; TRBD1, the table's D call, lacks a check against the DNA. The CDR3 length equals 18 residues, ends included. CDR1 and CDR2 (germline): SGHVT, SQSDAQ. The CDR3 is CASSLTGAAPTMSSTSGQ.

This clonotype was counted a few times. This chain joins TRBV7-8 and TRBJ2-1; D tentatively fits TRBD1 or TRBD2 (6 bases each). The DNA matches TRBJ2-7 better at its end, which makes the J call doubtful. CDR1 is SGHVS and CDR2 is FQNEAQ in the germline V gene. The CDR3 loop spans 16 amino acids. CDR3 protein: CASSHPGGGGDNEQYF. For the CDR3, the DNA is TGTGCCAGCAGCCATCCGGGTGGAGGGGGAGACAATGAGCAGTACTTC.

The rearrangement links TRBV5-1 to TRBJ2-3; 9 bases map to TRBD2. Germline assignment: CDR1 SGHRS and CDR2 YFSETQ. Losses at the gene ends were 6 bases for V and 2 bases for J; bases not matched to a gene: 7. This CDR3 contains 15 residues. The CDR3 bases are TGCGCCAGCACCCCAGGACTAGCGAACACAGATACGCAGTATTTT. This encodes CASTPGLANTDTQYF.

This clonotype was detected many times. The chain links TRBV7-6 to TRBJ1-3, with D unclear. This CDR3 is 16 amino acids long. CDR1 is SGHVS, CDR2 FNYEAQ, per germline. V lost 1 base and J 2 bases, leaving 12 bases between the germline ends. CDR3 region: CASSLGAGQAGNTIYF. The CDR3 nucleotides read TGTGCCAGCAGCTTAGGGGCAGGCCAGGCTGGAAACACCATATATTTT.

This clonotype occurred a few times. CDR3 sequence reads: CASSFGVSSGANVLTF. For the CDR3, the DNA is TGTGCCAGCAGCTTCGGGGTTAGCTCTGGGGCCAACGTCCTGACTTTC. J is TRBJ2-6 and V is TRBV7-2; tentative D call: TRBD2 (5 bases). Germline V gene sequence: CDR1 SGHTA, CDR2 FQGNSA. V dropped 3 bases and J dropped 0 bases, with 9 bases sitting between them. This CDR3 comprises 16 residues.

This clonotype was seen many times. The rearrangement joins TRBV28 to TRBJ2-1, with D possibly being TRBD1 or TRBD2 (5 bases each). The CDR3 length is 14 residues. Germline V gene sequence: CDR1 MDHEN, CDR2 SYDVKM. V lost 2 bases, J lost 8 bases, and 13 bases lay in between. CDR3 protein: CASSLRGRLDEQFF. CDR3 in DNA: TGTGCCAGCAGTTTACGGGGACGGCTTGATGAGCAGTTCTTC.

The sample holds a few counts of this clonotype. The CDR3 loop reads CASTSGRGFTDTQYF. The CDR3 region has the DNA TGTGCCAGCACCAGCGGGAGGGGATTCACAGATACGCAGTATTTT. This rearrangement joins TRBV12-3 or TRBV12-4 to TRBJ2-3; TRBD2 matches 10 bases. The trim removed 7 bases at V and 2 bases at J, leaving 6 bases unmatched. The CDR3 covers 15 residues.

The chain carries TRBV5-6 and TRBJ2-3; 7 positions match TRBD2. After removal of 2 bases from V and 2 bases from J, the junction contained 11 bases not matched to a gene. The germline V gene has CDR1 SGHDT and CDR2 YYEEEE. The length of the CDR3 is 17 residues. The CDR3 sequence is CASSFFAGELPTDTQYF. Written as DNA, the CDR3 is TGTGCCAGCAGCTTTTTTGCGGGGGAGCTACCCACAGATACGCAGTATTTT.

This clonotype was recorded many times. Just one base apart from a much larger clone, this may be a read error. This rearrangement joins TRBV6-6 to TRBJ2-1, with D unresolved. Germline V gene sequence: CDR1 MNHNY, CDR2 SVGAGI (reference sequence). V was clipped by 2 bases and J by 10 bases, with 6 bases between them. This CDR3 has 11 residues. This chain's CDR3 is CASSYSYEQFF. The CDR3 DNA is TGTGCCAGCAGTTACAGCTACGAGCAGTTCTTC.

On this clonotype itself: This is likely a read error, given that the CDR3 carries no conserved phenylalanine or tryptophan at its end. The chain employs TRBV7-9 and TRBJ2-5; possible D gene TRBD1, 6 bases. With the DNA end fitting TRBJ2-7 better, the J assignment may be wrong. CDR3 size: 17 residues. Per germline, CDR1 SEHNR and CDR2 FQNEAQ (reference sequence). CDR3 loop: CASAGARTEKPGSEQYS. CDR3 coding DNA: TGTGCCAGCGCTGGAGCCCGGACAGAAAAACCTGGGAGCGAGCAGTACTCT.

This clonotype has just one count. The rearrangement uses TRBV7-2 and TRBJ2-6; D gene uncertain. The assigned J gene may be wrong: the sequence end matches TRBJ2-7 better. The CDR3 loop spans 12 amino acids. CDR1 and CDR2 (germline): SGHTA, FQGNSA. For the CDR3, the DNA is TGTGCCAGCAGCTTAGCCCGGTACGAGCAGTACTTC. Its protein product is CASSLARYEQYF.

This sequence joins TRBV7-9 and TRBJ1-1; 9 nucleotides line up with TRBD2. The J call is uncertain, as TRBJ2-1 better fits the DNA end. From germline, CDR1 is SEHNR and CDR2 FQNEAQ (reference sequence). This CDR3 is built from 14 residues. The CDR3 region has the DNA TGTGCCAGCAGCTTAGAGTGGCGGGAGGGTGAGCAGTTCTTC. The encoded protein is CASSLEWREGEQFF.

This rearrangement joins TRBV6-5 to TRBJ1-1, with 9 bases lining up with TRBD1. The DNA end is a closer match to TRBJ2-2, so the J assignment may be wrong. The CDR3 totals 15 residues. Germline V CDR1 and CDR2: MNHEY, SVGAGI. CDR3 in amino acids: CASSRQGGSAGELFF. The CDR3 DNA reads as TGTGCCAGCAGTAGACAGGGGGGGTCGGCCGGGGAGCTGTTTTTT.

Comment on this clonotype: Compared with germline, one end of the junction differs, possibly owing to a read error. This chain uses TRBV6-9 with TRBJ2-1; D gene ambiguous. The CDR3 is 17 amino acids. Looked up from germline, CDR1 is MNHGY and CDR2 is SVAAGI. CDR3 coding DNA: TGTGCCAGCAGGCGCCTCTCCGCCACCATCCTCTTTTCACCCCTCCACTTC. This encodes CASRRLSATILFSPLHF.

This clonotype was seen at least ten times. The chain joins TRBV5-8 to TRBJ2-1; 16 bases are a match to TRBD2. This CDR3 is 16 amino acids long. Germline V CDR1 and CDR2: SGHTS, YDEGEE. V lost 3 bases and J lost 7; bases outside the gene matches: 4. The CDR3 spells CASSSGLAGGGNEQFF. In DNA form, the CDR3 reads TGTGCCAGCAGCTCGGGACTAGCGGGAGGGGGGAATGAGCAGTTCTTC. The variable domain in full, with the rest retrieved from reference TRBV5-8 and TRBJ2-1, is EAGVTQSPTHLIKTRGQQATLRCSPISGHTSVYWYQQALGLGLQFLLWYDEGEERNRGNFPPRFSGRQFPNYSSELNVNALELEDSALYLCASSSGLAGGGNEQFFGPGTRLTVL.

This clonotype was detected ten times or more. J is TRBJ2-7 and V is TRBV11-1; 9 nucleotides align to TRBD2. CDR3 length: 20 residues. Germline V lookup: CDR1 SGHAT, CDR2 FQDESV (reference sequence). V lost 4 bases and J lost 7; bases outside the gene matches: 26. The CDR3 DNA reads as TGTGCCAGCAGCTCCCCTCGAACAAGCGGGAGGAGTAGGGACTACAATGAGCAGTACTTC. This sequence encodes CASSSPRTSGRSRDYNEQYF.

This clonotype appeared many times. The genes are TRBV18 and TRBJ2-5; D is possibly TRBD1 (6 bases). Per germline, CDR1 KGHSH and CDR2 LQKENI. V was shortened by 4 bases and J by 1 base, with 7 bases between the two germline ends. This CDR3 contains 13 residues. This CDR3 is CASSQGVQETQYF. In nucleotides, the CDR3 is TGTGCCAGCTCACAGGGGGTCCAAGAGACCCAGTACTTC.

This clonotype occurred many times. The rearrangement joins TRBV12-3 or TRBV12-4 to TRBJ2-7; D is perhaps TRBD2 (6 bases). The CDR3 consists of 13 residues. V was pared by 5 bases and J by 2 bases, with 10 bases between. This chain's CDR3 is CASSRPSAYEQYF. DNA of the CDR3: TGTGCCAGCAGTAGACCTAGCGCCTACGAGCAGTACTTC.

At least ten counts were recorded for this clonotype. The chain joins TRBV11-2 to TRBJ2-3, with 9 bases that match TRBD2. Trimming took 3 bases from V and 6 from J; bases not matched to a gene: 7. In germline, CDR1 is SGHAT, CDR2 FQNNGV. The CDR3 runs 15 residues. The CDR3 here is CASSLGGRAADTQYF. In DNA, the CDR3 is TGTGCCAGCAGCTTGGGCGGGAGGGCCGCTGATACGCAGTATTTT.

This clonotype was recorded many times. V usage is TRBV7-3 and J usage is TRBJ2-5; 12 bases map to TRBD2. The J call may be wrong; the DNA end is better matched by TRBJ2-1. The CDR3 runs to 15 residues. The germline V gene has CDR1 SGHTA and CDR2 FQGTGA. This CDR3 reads CASSTSGTSGNEQFF. In DNA form, the CDR3 reads TGTGCCAGCAGCACCTCCGGGACTAGCGGGAATGAGCAGTTCTTC.